This T cell receptor (beta chain) was recovered during a study of blood T cells in healthy people across ages. Regarding this clonotype: Its antigen is unknown.

Study-level results: Fewer expanded clones and more diversity marked long-lived versus aged donors. Nothing was known about donor CMV status, and this possibly confounded expanded clonotype changes.

The V and J ends lost 6 bases and 7 bases respectively, with 21 bases between them. The CDR3 has 15 residues. Combining a sample-barcoded 5' primer with a J-beta primer mix, a second PCR ran for about 6 to 11 cycles. TCRdb used MiXCR to reprocess the 5' RACE reads, holding one entry per CDR3 protein. The sample lists hundreds of thousands of distinct CDR3 sequences, around 32% occurring once. The gene calls are TRBV12-3 or TRBV12-4 and TRBJ1-1; a weak D match, TRBD1 (5 bases). Sequencing was done on a sample of blood. This receptor was obtained from a woman of 80 years or more in good health. CDR3 amino acids: CASSPAGQGRSEAFF. CDR3 nucleotide sequence: TGTGCCAGCAGCCCCGCCGGGCAGGGTAGGAGTGAAGCTTTCTTT.